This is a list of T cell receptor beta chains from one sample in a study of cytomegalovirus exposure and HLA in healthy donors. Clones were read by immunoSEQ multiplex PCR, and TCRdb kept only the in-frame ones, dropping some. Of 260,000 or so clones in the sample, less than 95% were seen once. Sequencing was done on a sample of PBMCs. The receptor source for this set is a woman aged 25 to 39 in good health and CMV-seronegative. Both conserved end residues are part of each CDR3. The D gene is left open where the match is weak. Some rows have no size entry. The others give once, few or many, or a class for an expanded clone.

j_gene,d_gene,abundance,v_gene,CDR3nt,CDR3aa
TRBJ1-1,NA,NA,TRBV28,TGTGCCAGCAGTTTCAGACAGATCACTGAAGCTTTCTTT,CASSFRQITEAFF
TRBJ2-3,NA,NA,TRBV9,TGTGCCAGCAGCGTAGCTCAGGGCTCCCTTACAGATACGCAGTATTTT,CASSVAQGSLTDTQYF
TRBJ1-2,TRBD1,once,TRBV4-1,TGCGCCAGCAGCCAACAAATCGACAGGGGGCGGGATGGCTACACCTTC,CASSQQIDRGRDGYTF
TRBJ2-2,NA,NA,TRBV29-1,TGCAGCGTTGAAGGGAACACCGGGGAGCTGTTTTTT,CSVEGNTGELFF
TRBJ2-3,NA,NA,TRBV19,TGTGCCAGTAGTTCGCATAGCGGACTAACAGATACGCAGTATTTT,CASSSHSGLTDTQYF
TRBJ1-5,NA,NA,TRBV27,TGTGCCAGCAGTTTACAAGTAGGAGATCAGCCCCAGCATTTT,CASSLQVGDQPQHF
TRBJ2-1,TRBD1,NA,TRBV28,TGTGCCAGCAGTTCCAACAGGGGGCAGTTCTTC,CASSSNRGQFF
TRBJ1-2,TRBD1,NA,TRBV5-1,TGCGCCAGCAGCCTTGGAACGAATGCGGGACAGGGCTACTATGGCTACACCTTC,CASSLGTNAGQGYYGYTF
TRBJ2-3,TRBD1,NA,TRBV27,TGTGCCAGCAGTTTATTAACAGGGGGCGCGGCAGATACGCAGTATTTT,CASSLLTGGAADTQYF
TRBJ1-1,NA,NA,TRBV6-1,TGTGCCAGCAGTGAAATGGGCGAAGCTTTCTTT,CASSEMGEAFF
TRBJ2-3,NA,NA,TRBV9,TGTGCCAGCAGCACGGGTCCCCCAGATACGCAGTATTTT,CASSTGPPDTQYF
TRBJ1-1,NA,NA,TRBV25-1,TGTGCCAGCAGTGAGAGAACTGAAGCTTTCTTT,CASSERTEAFF
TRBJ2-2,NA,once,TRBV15,TGTGCCACCAGCAGTGAATACACCGGGGAGCTGTTTTTT,CATSSEYTGELFF
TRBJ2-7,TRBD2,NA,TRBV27,TGTGCCAGCAGTTGGAGCGGGGCTTCCTACGAGCAGTACTTC,CASSWSGASYEQYF
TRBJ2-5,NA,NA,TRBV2,TGTGCCAGCAACCCCGACAGAGCAGAGACCCAGTACTTC,CASNPDRAETQYF
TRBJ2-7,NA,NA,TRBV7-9,TGTGCCAGCAGCTCCCCTGCTTCCTACGAGCAGTACTTC,CASSSPASYEQYF
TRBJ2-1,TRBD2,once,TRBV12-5,TGTGCTAGTGGTTTGGTACGATTAGCGGGAGACAATGAGCAGTTCTTC,CASGLVRLAGDNEQFF
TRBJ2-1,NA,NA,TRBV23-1,TGCGCCAGCAGTCACCCCGGACAGTATGAGCAGTTCTTC,CASSHPGQYEQFF
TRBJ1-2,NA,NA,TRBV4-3,TGCGCCAGCAGCCAAGAGACCCATGGTGGCTACACCTTC,CASSQETHGGYTF
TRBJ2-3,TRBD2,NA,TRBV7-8,TGTGCCAGCAGCTTGTTAGCGGGAGAGGGAGATACGCAGTATTTT,CASSLLAGEGDTQYF
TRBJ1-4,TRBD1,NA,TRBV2,TGTGCCAGCAGATACAGGGGGCCTAATGAAAAACTGTTTTTT,CASRYRGPNEKLFF
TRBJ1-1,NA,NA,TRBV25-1,TGTGCCAGCAGTGTAGGGGCCGACACTGAAGCTTTCTTT,CASSVGADTEAFF
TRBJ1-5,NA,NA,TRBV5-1,TGCGCCAGCAGCTTGGAGGGGGGAAGCAATCAGCCCCAGCATTTT,CASSLEGGSNQPQHF
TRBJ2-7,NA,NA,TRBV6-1,TGTGCCAGCAGTGTAGAAGGGTCCGGCTACGAGCAGTACTTC,CASSVEGSGYEQYF
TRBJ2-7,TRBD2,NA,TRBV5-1,TGCGCCAGCGGGAAAGCGGGAGCCACCTACGAGCAGTACTTC,CASGKAGATYEQYF
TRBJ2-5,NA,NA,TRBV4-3,TGCGCCAGCAGCCAAGACTGGCGAACCCAAGAGACCCAGTACTTC,CASSQDWRTQETQYF
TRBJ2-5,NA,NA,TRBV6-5,TGTGCCAGCAGTTACCCCGGCAGGTCGGCGGCCCAGTACTTC,CASSYPGRSAAQYF
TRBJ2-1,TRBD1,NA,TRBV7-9,TGTGCCAGCAGCCTGGGACAGGGTTTTAATGAGCAGTTCTTC,CASSLGQGFNEQFF
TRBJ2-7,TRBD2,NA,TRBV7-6,TGTGCCAGCAGCTTAGGGGGGCTAGCGGGAGGAGACGAGCAGTACTTC,CASSLGGLAGGDEQYF
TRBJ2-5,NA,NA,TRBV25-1,TGTGCCAGCAGTGAGGGTACAGGCCTTCGAGAGACCCAGTACTTC,CASSEGTGLRETQYF
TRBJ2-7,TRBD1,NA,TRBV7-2,TGTGCCAGCAGCTTAGCGACAGGGCCGGGGTACGAGCAGTACTTC,CASSLATGPGYEQYF
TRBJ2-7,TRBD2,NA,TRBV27,TGTGCCAGCAGTTTATCGGCGTGGGGGCTCGCGGGAGGACCTACTCGGTACGAGCAGTACTTC,CASSLSAWGLAGGPTRYEQYF
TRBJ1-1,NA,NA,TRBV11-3,TGTGCCAGCAGCCTCGGGGCTGAAGCTTTCTTT,CASSLGAEAFF
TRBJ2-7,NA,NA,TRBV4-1,TGCGCCAGCAGCCTTGACAGCTCCTACGAGCAGTACTTC,CASSLDSSYEQYF
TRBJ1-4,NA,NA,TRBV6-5,TGTGCCAGCAGAACGGGACATAGAAATGAAAAACTGTTTTTT,CASRTGHRNEKLFF
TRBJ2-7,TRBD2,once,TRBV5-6,TGTGCCAGCAGCTCGTCATGGACTAGCGGTTACGAGCAGTACTTC,CASSSSWTSGYEQYF
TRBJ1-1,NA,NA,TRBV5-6,TGTGCCAGCAGCTTGGGGTATGTGAACACTGAAGCTTTCTTT,CASSLGYVNTEAFF
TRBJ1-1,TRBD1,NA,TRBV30,TGTGCCTGCCCCGGGGACAAGACAGGGGGAAGAGGCATGAACACTGAAGCTTTCTTT,CACPGDKTGGRGMNTEAFF
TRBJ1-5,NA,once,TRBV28,TGTGCCAGCAGTTTACCCAGGGGTCAGCCCCAGCATTTT,CASSLPRGQPQHF
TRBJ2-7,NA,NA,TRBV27,TGTGCCAGCAGTTTACAGGGGTCCTACGAGCAGTACTTC,CASSLQGSYEQYF
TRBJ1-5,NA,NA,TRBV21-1,TGTGCCAGCAGCAAAAGGTTGGCCGGCAATCAGCCCCAGCATTTT,CASSKRLAGNQPQHF
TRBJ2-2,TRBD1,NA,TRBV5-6,TGTGCCAGCAGCCCAGGGGGTTTGGCGAACACCGGGGAGCTGTTTTTT,CASSPGGLANTGELFF